This passage covers 9 T cell receptor beta chains from one sample sequenced in a study of T-cell memory formation after mild COVID-19. MiXCR was run by TCRdb on the 5' RACE reads, yielding one entry per CDR3 protein. Here the sample spans some 160,000 distinct CDR3 sequences, 13% being singletons. The sequencing sample was made of PBMCs or a T cell subset sorted from them (not recorded which). These receptors were collected from a man between 18 and 29 years old who had mild COVID-19 (a few samples of this study predate the infection). Cell type and time point are not known.

In this sample, this clonotype turned up many times. This chain links TRBV15 with TRBJ1-3, with D perhaps TRBD1 (6 bases). The CDR3 extends over 13 amino acids. V dropped 5 bases and J dropped 4 bases, with 9 bases sitting between them. The V gene's germline CDR1 is LNHNV and CDR2 YYDKDF (reference sequence). DNA of the CDR3: TGTGCCACCAGCCTACAGGGCGGAAACACCATATATTTT. The encoded protein is CATSLQGGNTIYF.

This clonotype was picked up a small number of times. V is TRBV12-3 or TRBV12-4 and J is TRBJ2-5, with 10 bases fitting TRBD1. This CDR3 has 13 residues. After removal of 6 bases from V and 4 bases from J, the junction contained 2 bases not matched to a gene. The CDR3 DNA follows: TGTGCCAGCAGGACAGGGGGCGGAGAGACCCAGTACTTC. This sequence encodes CASRTGGGETQYF.

The J gene is TRBJ1-4, the V gene TRBV7-2; D is undetermined. The CDR3 sequence is 13 residues long. V lost 4 bases and J lost 7, with 10 bases in between. Germline V gives CDR1 SGHTA, CDR2 FQGNSA. In DNA, the CDR3 is TGTGCCAGCAGCTGGAGACGTGGTGAAAAACTGTTTTTT. Translated, it gives CASSWRRGEKLFF.

This chain links TRBV4-2 with TRBJ1-2, with D unclear. Trimming removed 0 bases at V and 13 bases at J, with 12 bases between. The germline V gene encodes CDR1 LGHNA and CDR2 YNFKEQ. The CDR3 is 12 amino acids. CDR3 sequence (DNA): TGTGCCAGCAGCCAAGATACGGAGAGGTGCACCTTC. Protein sequence: CASSQDTERCTF.

This clonotype was recorded many times. The chain joins TRBV7-8 to TRBJ2-3, with 9 bases identical to TRBD2. This CDR3 is 15 amino acids long. V was pared by 5 bases and J by 1 base, with 4 bases of the junction left unmatched. Germline CDR1 and CDR2: SGHVS and FQNEAQ. The CDR3 DNA reads TGTGCCAGCAGCATAAGGACTAGCGGCACAGATACGCAGTATTTT. Translating gives CASSIRTSGTDTQYF. Full variable domain (outside the CDR3, taken from reference TRBV7-8 and TRBJ2-3): GAGVSQSPRYKVAKRGQDVALRCDPISGHVSLFWYQQALGQGPEFLTYFQNEAQLDKSGLPSDRFFAERPEGSVSTLKIQRTQQEDSAVYLCASSIRTSGTDTQYFGPGTRLTVL.

This clonotype was detected only a few times. The chain couples TRBV10-3 to TRBJ2-5, with 13 bases matching TRBD2. This CDR3 region has 15 residues. The germline gives CDR1 ENHRY, CDR2 SYGVKD. V gave up 6 bases and J gave up 5 bases; unmatched junction bases: 6. CDR3 region: CAISHRTSGGETQYF. The CDR3 region has the DNA TGTGCCATCAGCCACAGGACTAGCGGGGGTGAGACCCAGTACTTC.

This clonotype turned up a few times. The chain recombines TRBV9 with TRBJ2-3, with D possibly being TRBD2 (6 bases). This CDR3 spans 16 amino acids. The germline V gene has CDR1 SGDLS and CDR2 YYNGEE. V was shortened by 3 bases and J by 0 bases, with 14 bases between the two germline ends. This chain's CDR3 is CASSALPGGSTDTQYF. Written as DNA, the CDR3 is TGTGCCAGCAGCGCCCTTCCCGGGGGAAGCACAGATACGCAGTATTTT.

The gene calls are TRBV29-1 and TRBJ2-5; D is undetermined. V lost 6 bases and J lost 2, with 13 bases in between. This CDR3 has 13 residues. Germline V gene lookup returns CDR1 SQVTM and CDR2 ANQGSEA. The CDR3 loop reads CSVLKVGQETQYF. The DNA of the CDR3 is TGCAGCGTCCTTAAAGTAGGGCAAGAGACCCAGTACTTC.

This clonotype was seen ten or more times. The gene calls are TRBV5-1 and TRBJ2-7, with D possibly being TRBD2 (6 bases). V was trimmed by 4 bases and J by 5 bases, leaving 19 bases between them. CDR1 and CDR2 from the germline V gene are SGHRS and YFSETQ. This CDR3 has 15 amino acids. CDR3: CASSKGLGLFDEQYV. The CDR3 coding sequence is TGCGCCAGCAGCAAGGGACTGGGGCTTTTCGACGAGCAGTACGTC.